These 22 T cell receptor beta chains were all obtained from the same sample, sequenced in a study of T cells expressing NK-cell markers. After re-calling the 5' RACE reads, TCRdb lists one entry per CDR3 protein, DNA absent. This repertoire includes around 550,000 distinct CDR3 sequences. The sequencing input was blood T cells: a sorted CD56 or NKG2C T cell subset, CD4+ or CD8+ T cells, or bulk PBMC T cells (not recorded which). The receptors here all came from a man aged 18 to 29 in good health.

V usage is TRBV12-3 or TRBV12-4 and J usage is TRBJ1-1; TCRdb returns TRBD1, unconfirmable since there is no DNA. This CDR3 has 13 amino acids. This CDR3 is CASSLSGVYEAFF.

The chain combines TRBV6-1 with TRBJ2-2. Per the germline V gene, CDR1 is MNHNS and CDR2 is SASEGT. There are 15 residues in the CDR3. This chain's CDR3 is CASSRSGSNTGELFF.

The chain employs TRBV24-1 and TRBJ2-1; TCRdb picks TRBD2, but there is no DNA to check that call. CDR3 length: 19 amino acids. The V gene's germline CDR1 is KGHDR and CDR2 SFDVKD. The CDR3 here is CATSDQGPGAGESYNEQFF.

The chain joins TRBV27 to TRBJ2-1; TCRdb's D call, TRBD2, is unchecked because there is no DNA. The CDR3 loop spans 15 amino acids. Germline CDR1 reads MNHEY; CDR2 reads SMNVEV (reference sequence). The CDR3 reads CASSPLAGLIDEQFF.

CDR3 sequence: CASSLAGLAFTDTQYF. V and J are TRBV7-8 and TRBJ2-3; TCRdb outputs TRBD2, but without DNA this stays unchecked. Per the germline V gene, CDR1 is SGHVS and CDR2 is FQNEAQ. The CDR3 spans 16 residues.

The chain combines TRBV12-5 with TRBJ1-3. This CDR3 contains 14 residues. Germline-derived CDR1 and CDR2 are LGHNT and FRNRAP. This chain's CDR3 is CASVDLSSGNTIYF. Combining the CDR3 with reference TRBV12-5 and TRBJ1-3 gives the whole variable domain DARVTQTPRHKVTEMGQEVTMRCQPILGHNTVFWYRQTMMQGLELLAYFRNRAPLDDSGMPKDRFSAEMPDATLATLKIQPSEPRDSAVYFCASVDLSSGNTIYFGEGSWLTVV.

This rearrangement joins TRBV20-1 to TRBJ2-5. In germline, CDR1 is DFQATT, CDR2 SNEGSKA (reference sequence). This CDR3 is 13 amino acids long. The CDR3: CSARVGGVETQYF.

This chain links TRBV7-3 with TRBJ2-1; TCRdb lists TRBD2, though no DNA is available to test this call. The germline V gene has CDR1 SGHTA and CDR2 FQGTGA. The length of the CDR3 is 14 residues. The CDR3 loop reads CASKRREGNNEQFF.

The chain couples TRBV20-1 to TRBJ2-7; lacking DNA, the TRBD1 call made by TCRdb goes unchecked. This CDR3 spans 13 amino acids. Germline CDR1 is DFQATT and CDR2 is SNEGSKA (reference sequence). The CDR3 loop reads CSARDGRGYEQYF.

This chain connects TRBV29-1 to TRBJ2-3; lacking DNA, the TRBD2 call made by TCRdb goes unchecked. Germline lookup yields CDR1 SQVTM and CDR2 ANQGSEA. CDR3 length: 14 amino acids. The CDR3 loop reads CSVEWGRASDTQYF.

V gene TRBV6-2 or TRBV6-3 combines with J gene TRBJ2-2; the TRBD1 assignment by TCRdb is unverifiable without DNA. Germline lookup yields CDR1 MNHEY and CDR2 SVGEGT. This CDR3 comprises 18 residues. This CDR3 reads CASSYTGQGFSNTGELFF.

This chain joins TRBV20-1 and TRBJ2-2; the D call from TCRdb, TRBD2, cannot be confirmed without DNA. Germline CDR1 is DFQATT and CDR2 is SNEGSKA (reference sequence). The CDR3 loop spans 16 amino acids. CDR3 amino acids: CSVQITSGRGTGELFF.

This chain joins TRBV12-3 or TRBV12-4 and TRBJ1-2; absent DNA, TCRdb's TRBD1 call cannot be checked. This CDR3 is 13 amino acids long. CDR3 amino acids: CASSPRSDRPRTF.

The chain combines TRBV9 with TRBJ2-5; checking the TCRdb D call of TRBD2 is not possible without DNA. The length of the CDR3 is 16 residues. From germline, CDR1 is SGDLS and CDR2 YYNGEE. The CDR3 protein is CASSRGDGRGGETQYF. The variable domain in full, completed from reference TRBV9 and TRBJ2-5, reads DSGVTQTPKHLITATGQRVTLRCSPRSGDLSVYWYQQSLDQGLQFLIQYYNGEERAKGNILERFSAQQFPDLHSELNLSSLELGDSALYFCASSRGDGRGGETQYFGPGTRLLVL.

J is TRBJ1-1 and V is TRBV20-1; no DNA is available, so the TRBD1 call from TCRdb remains unchecked. CDR1 and CDR2 from the germline V gene are DFQATT and SNEGSKA (reference sequence). CDR3 length equals 14 residues. The CDR3 protein is CSARDPGQKPEAFF.

This chain uses TRBV4-1 with TRBJ2-3; TCRdb selects TRBD2, and the lack of DNA leaves this call unchecked. CDR1 and CDR2 (germline): MGHRA, YSYEKL. The CDR3 has 14 amino acids. The CDR3 loop reads CASSLTSETDTQYF.

The rearrangement links TRBV20-1 to TRBJ2-5; the TRBD2 assignment by TCRdb is unverifiable without DNA. There are 13 residues in the CDR3. Germline V gives CDR1 DFQATT, CDR2 SNEGSKA (reference sequence). CDR3 loop: CSLASGSTETQYF.

The CDR3 sequence: CASSSRDRVLYEQYF. The chain recombines TRBV7-2 with TRBJ2-7; TCRdb's D gene call, TRBD1, goes unchecked for lack of DNA. The CDR3 contains 15 residues. CDR1 is SGHTA, CDR2 FQGNSA, per germline.

The V and J genes are TRBV6-5 and TRBJ2-3; TCRdb's D call, TRBD2, is unchecked because there is no DNA. CDR3 length: 15 amino acids. The germline CDR1 and CDR2 sequences are MNHEY and SVGAGI. CDR3 sequence reads: CASIPSGRAVDTQYF.

The V and J genes are TRBV4-1 and TRBJ2-1; the TRBD1 assignment by TCRdb is unverifiable without DNA. There are 14 residues in the CDR3. The germline CDR1 and CDR2 sequences are MGHRA and YSYEKL. CDR3 sequence reads: CASRIPGQYNEQFF.

This CDR3 is CSVRVNIYGYTF. The chain carries TRBV29-1 and TRBJ1-2. The CDR3 contains 12 residues. Germline V lookup: CDR1 SQVTM, CDR2 ANQGSEA. The full variable domain, its missing parts supplied by reference TRBV29-1 and TRBJ1-2, is SAVISQKPSRDICQRGTSLTIQCQVDSQVTMMFWYRQQPGQSLTLIATANQGSEATYESGFVIDKFPISRPNLTFSTLTVSNMSPEDSSIYLCSVRVNIYGYTFGSGTRLTVV.

This chain joins TRBV20-1 and TRBJ1-5; TCRdb calls TRBD1, which cannot be checked without DNA. The CDR3 is 14 amino acids. Germline V lookup: CDR1 DFQATT, CDR2 SNEGSKA (reference sequence). CDR3 residues: CSASTGVDNQPQHF.